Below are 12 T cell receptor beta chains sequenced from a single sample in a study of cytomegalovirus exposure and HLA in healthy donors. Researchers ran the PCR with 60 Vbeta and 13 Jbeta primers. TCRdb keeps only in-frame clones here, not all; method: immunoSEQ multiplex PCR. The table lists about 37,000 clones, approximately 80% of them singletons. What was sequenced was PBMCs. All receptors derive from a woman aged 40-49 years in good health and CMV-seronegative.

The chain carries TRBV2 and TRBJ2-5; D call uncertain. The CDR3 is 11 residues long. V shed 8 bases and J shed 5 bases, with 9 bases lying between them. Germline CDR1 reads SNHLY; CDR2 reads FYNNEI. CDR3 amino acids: CASVFSETQYF. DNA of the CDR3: TGTGCCAGCGTCTTCTCTGAGACCCAGTACTTC.

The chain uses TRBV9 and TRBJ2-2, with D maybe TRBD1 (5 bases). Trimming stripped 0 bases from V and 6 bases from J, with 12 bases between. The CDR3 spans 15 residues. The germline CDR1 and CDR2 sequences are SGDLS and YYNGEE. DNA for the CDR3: TGTGCCAGCAGCGTAGCTGGGGCCAGCGCCGGGGAGCTGTTTTTT. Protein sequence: CASSVAGASAGELFF. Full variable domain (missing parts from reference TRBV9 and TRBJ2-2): DSGVTQTPKHLITATGQRVTLRCSPRSGDLSVYWYQQSLDQGLQFLIQYYNGEERAKGNILERFSAQQFPDLHSELNLSSLELGDSALYFCASSVAGASAGELFFGEGSRLTVL.

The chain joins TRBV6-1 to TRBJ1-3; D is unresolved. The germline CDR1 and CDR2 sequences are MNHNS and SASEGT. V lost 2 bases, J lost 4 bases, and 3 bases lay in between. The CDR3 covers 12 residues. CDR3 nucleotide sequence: TGTGCCAGCAGTGAACTCGGAAACACCATATATTTT. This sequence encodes CASSELGNTIYF.

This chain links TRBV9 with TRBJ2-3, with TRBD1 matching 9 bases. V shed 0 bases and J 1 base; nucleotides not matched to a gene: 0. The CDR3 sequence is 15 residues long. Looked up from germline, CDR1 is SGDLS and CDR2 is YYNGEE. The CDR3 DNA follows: TGTGCCAGCAGCGTAGGGACAGGGGGCACAGATACGCAGTATTTT. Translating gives CASSVGTGGTDTQYF.

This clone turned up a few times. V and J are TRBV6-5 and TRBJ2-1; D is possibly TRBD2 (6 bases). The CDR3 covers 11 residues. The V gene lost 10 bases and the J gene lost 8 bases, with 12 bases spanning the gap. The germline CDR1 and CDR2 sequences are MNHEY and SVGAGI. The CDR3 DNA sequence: TGTGCCACCACCTCGGGGGATGAGCAGTTCTTC. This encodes CATTSGDEQFF.

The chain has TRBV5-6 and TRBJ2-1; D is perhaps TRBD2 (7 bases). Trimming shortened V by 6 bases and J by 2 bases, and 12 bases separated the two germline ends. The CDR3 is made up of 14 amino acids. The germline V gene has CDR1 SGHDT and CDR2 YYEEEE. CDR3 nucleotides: TGTGCCAGCAATGGGGGGGCACCCTACAATGAGCAGTTCTTC. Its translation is CASNGGAPYNEQFF.

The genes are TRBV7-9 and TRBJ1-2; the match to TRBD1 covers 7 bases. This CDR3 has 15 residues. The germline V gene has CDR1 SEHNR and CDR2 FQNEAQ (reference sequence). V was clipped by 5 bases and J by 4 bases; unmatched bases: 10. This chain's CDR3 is CASSLRDRGPYGYTF. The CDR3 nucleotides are TGTGCCAGCAGCCTGCGGGACAGAGGACCCTATGGCTACACCTTC.

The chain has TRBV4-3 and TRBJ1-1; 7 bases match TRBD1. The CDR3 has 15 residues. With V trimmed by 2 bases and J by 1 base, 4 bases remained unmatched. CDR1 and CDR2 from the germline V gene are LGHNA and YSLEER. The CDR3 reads CASSQRGRTNTEAFF. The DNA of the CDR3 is TGCGCCAGCAGCCAAAGGGGGCGGACGAACACTGAAGCTTTCTTT.

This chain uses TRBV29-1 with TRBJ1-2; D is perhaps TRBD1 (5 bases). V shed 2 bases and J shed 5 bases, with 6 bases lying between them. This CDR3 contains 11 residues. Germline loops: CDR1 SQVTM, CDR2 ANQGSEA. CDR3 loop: CSVERQYGYTF. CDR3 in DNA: TGCAGCGTTGAACGACAGTATGGCTACACCTTC.

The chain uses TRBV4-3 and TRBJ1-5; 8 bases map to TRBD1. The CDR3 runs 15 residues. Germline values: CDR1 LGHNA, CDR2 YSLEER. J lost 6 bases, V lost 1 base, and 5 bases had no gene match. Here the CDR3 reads CASSQGTGSRQPQHF. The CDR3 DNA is TGCGCCAGCAGCCAAGGGACAGGGTCACGTCAGCCCCAGCATTTT.

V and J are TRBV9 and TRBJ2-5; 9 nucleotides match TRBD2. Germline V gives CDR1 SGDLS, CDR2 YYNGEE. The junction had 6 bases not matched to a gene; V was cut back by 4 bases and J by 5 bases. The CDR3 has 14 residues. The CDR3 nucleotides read TGTGCCAGCAGCTCGGGACTAGCCCGGGAGACCCAGTACTTC. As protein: CASSSGLARETQYF.

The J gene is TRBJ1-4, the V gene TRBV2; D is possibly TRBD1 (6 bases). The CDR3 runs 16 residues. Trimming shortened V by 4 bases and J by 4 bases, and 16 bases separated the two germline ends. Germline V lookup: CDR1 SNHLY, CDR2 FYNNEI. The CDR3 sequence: CASSARRQAINEKLFF. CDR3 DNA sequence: TGTGCCAGCAGTGCCCGCAGACAGGCTATTAATGAAAAACTGTTTTTT.